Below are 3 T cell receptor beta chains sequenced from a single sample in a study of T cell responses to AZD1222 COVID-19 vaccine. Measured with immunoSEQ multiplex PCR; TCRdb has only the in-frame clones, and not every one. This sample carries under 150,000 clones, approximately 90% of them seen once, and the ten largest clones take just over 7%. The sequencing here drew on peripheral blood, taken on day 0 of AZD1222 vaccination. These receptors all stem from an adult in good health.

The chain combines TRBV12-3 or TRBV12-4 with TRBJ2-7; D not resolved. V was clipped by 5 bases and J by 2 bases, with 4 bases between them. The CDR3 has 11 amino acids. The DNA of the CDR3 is TGTGCCAGCAGTATAACCTACGAGCAGTACTTC. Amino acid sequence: CASSITYEQYF.

CDR3 coding DNA: TGTGCCAGCTTTCTCGGGGCTGAAGCTTTCTTT. It is translated as CASFLGAEAFF. The chain couples TRBV5-4 to TRBJ1-1; D uncertain. Germline-derived CDR1 and CDR2 are SGHNT and YYREEE (reference sequence). The CDR3 contains 11 residues. Trimming removed 7 bases from V and 6 bases from J, with 10 bases in between.

CDR3 amino acids: CSASSPINLPTGSTDTQYF. In nucleotides, the CDR3 is TGCAGTGCTAGTTCTCCTATAAACTTACCAACCGGGAGCACAGATACGCAGTATTTT. The chain combines TRBV20-1 with TRBJ2-3; D is undetermined. Germline lookup yields CDR1 DFQATT and CDR2 SNEGSKA (reference sequence). The CDR3 length is 19 residues. V dropped 3 bases and J dropped 0 bases, with 25 bases sitting between them.